These 7 T cell receptor beta chains came from one sample sequenced in a study of T cells in localized non-small cell lung cancer (dated by TCRdb to about 2020). The method behind the library was the immunoSEQ multiplex PCR assay. TCRdb holds this immuneACCESS table with in-frame rearrangements only. Some clones are missing; in checked studies, unresolved V genes explain under half, and the rest has no known cause. In this sample the table shows 7,000 to 9,000 clones, about 94% of which occur a single time. The ten largest clonotypes hold approximately 2.9% of the sample. The sample in question was peripheral blood, obtained before any cancer treatment. The receptors were sampled from a woman aged 35-75 years with stage I lung adenocarcinoma.

This chain uses TRBV18 with TRBJ2-1; D not certain. The V end lost 4 bases, the J end lost 0 bases, and 10 bases lay between the germline ends. The germline CDR1 and CDR2 sequences are KGHSH and LQKENI. This CDR3 is built from 15 residues. This chain's CDR3 is CASSQSDSSYNEQFF. The CDR3 DNA reads as TGTGCCAGCTCACAGTCAGACTCCTCCTACAATGAGCAGTTCTTC.

The V and J genes are TRBV5-8 and TRBJ1-2, with D perhaps TRBD1 (6 bases). The CDR3 is 14 residues long. The V end lost 3 bases, the J end lost 5 bases, and 14 bases lay between the germline ends. Germline values: CDR1 SGHTS, CDR2 YDEGEE. The CDR3 region has the DNA TGTGCCAGCAGCTGGGGGCAGTTACTTTATGGCTACACCTTC. Translated, it gives CASSWGQLLYGYTF.

The chain's CDR3 is CASPSARGYGYTF. The CDR3 DNA reads as TGTGCAAGTCCCTCAGCCCGGGGGTATGGCTACACCTTC. The chain links TRBV12-2 to TRBJ1-2. TRBV12-2 is a pseudogene locus. This CDR3 comprises 13 residues.

The CDR3 bases are TGTGCCAGCAGCAGGGAGGTCCCAGCGGGGGGGCCCACCGGGGAGCTGTTTTTT. Amino acids: CASSREVPAGGPTGELFF. V and J are TRBV4-2 and TRBJ2-2; 10 bases map to TRBD2. CDR1 and CDR2 from the germline V gene are LGHNA and YNFKEQ. This CDR3 region has 18 residues. Trimming took 5 bases from V and 4 from J; bases not matched to a gene: 13.

The chain employs TRBV5-1 and TRBJ2-3; weak D call: TRBD2 (6 bases). Trimming left V 4 bases short and J 2 bases short, with 17 bases between. The CDR3 spans 16 residues. Germline V gives CDR1 SGHRS, CDR2 YFSETQ. CDR3 sequence: CASSLYAGGITDTQYF. CDR3 DNA: TGCGCCAGCAGCCTATACGCTGGGGGGATCACAGATACGCAGTATTTT.

This rearrangement joins TRBV5-6 to TRBJ1-2; D possibly corresponds to TRBD1 (6 bases). The CDR3 runs 15 residues. CDR1 and CDR2 from the germline V gene are SGHDT and YYEEEE. Between the trimmed V and J ends, which lost 0 bases and 7 bases, there was a span of 16 bases. CDR3 bases: TGTGCCAGCAGCTTGGAAAGGGGGGCGCAGGGTGGCTACACCTTC. This sequence encodes CASSLERGAQGGYTF.

The J gene is TRBJ2-1, the V gene TRBV7-9, with D possibly called TRBD1 or TRBD2 (5 bases each). The CDR3 covers 13 residues. Trimming cost V 10 bases and J 8 bases, with 18 bases left between them. Looked up from germline, CDR1 is SEHNR and CDR2 is FQNEAQ (reference sequence). Here the CDR3 reads CAISGEWGDEQFF. The CDR3, as DNA: TGTGCCATCAGTGGGGAGTGGGGCGATGAGCAGTTCTTC.